This TCR beta chain was captured in a study of CD8+CD57+ T cells in acquired aplastic anemia. Study summary: On average, sorted CD4+ and CD8+ cells gave approximately 3.1 ug of DNA.

Genomic DNA provided the template from which TCR beta VDJ and CDR3 profiles were obtained. TCRdb independently ran MiXCR on the reads; one entry per CDR3 protein. The sample lists roughly 280,000 distinct CDR3 sequences, roughly 61% occurring once. Patients chosen for sequencing had shown CD8+CD57+ cell expansion by flow cytometry. With respect to this clonotype: A much larger clone sits a single nucleotide away, making a read error possible.

This receptor was obtained from a human donor with aplastic anemia. Sequencing input: sorted CD4+, CD8+, or CD8+CD57+ T cells (not recorded which) from PBMCs.

The CDR3, as DNA: TGTGCCAGCCGCGTACTAGGATTAACCGGGGAGCTGTTTTTT. Translated: CASRVLGLTGELFF. This rearrangement joins TRBV6-1 to TRBJ2-2; tentatively, D is TRBD2 (5 bases). The germline V gene encodes CDR1 MNHNS and CDR2 SASEGT. The CDR3 is 14 residues long. V was trimmed by 8 bases and J by 5 bases, leaving 15 bases between them.